Each of the 8 T cell receptor beta chains below was sequenced from the same sample in a study of early stage breast cancer tumors. Profiled with immunoSEQ multiplex PCR; TCRdb holds only in-frame clones, not every one. This table has 45,000 to 50,000 clones, about 83% appearing once. Sequences were obtained from blood. Receptors originate from a person aged 50 to 59 with breast cancer.

V gene TRBV6-6 combines with J gene TRBJ2-7; D may be TRBD2 (6 bases). CDR1 MNHNY and CDR2 SVGAGI come from the germline V gene (reference sequence). This CDR3 is 15 amino acids long. V gave up 0 bases and J gave up 6 bases, with 15 bases separating them. The CDR3 bases are TGTGCCAGCAGTTACTCGAACAGCGGGCTGGCCGAGCAGTACTTC. Its translation is CASSYSNSGLAEQYF.

The gene calls are TRBV5-4 and TRBJ2-1; the D gene is possibly TRBD2 (5 bases). Trimming stripped 5 bases from V and 2 bases from J, with 14 bases between. The V gene's germline CDR1 is SGHNT and CDR2 YYREEE (reference sequence). The CDR3 contains 15 residues. The CDR3 sequence: CASSPPPGTYNEQFF. The CDR3 DNA is TGTGCCAGCAGTCCCCCCCCGGGGACCTACAATGAGCAGTTCTTC.

The chain links TRBV19 to TRBJ1-1, with D tentatively TRBD1 (5 bases). The V end was cut by 6 bases, the J end by 2 bases, with 31 bases between. The germline CDR1 and CDR2 sequences are LNHDA and SQIVND (reference sequence). CDR3 size: 20 residues. The CDR3 here is CASSHRQYSSRPERNTEAFF. The CDR3 DNA reads as TGTGCCAGTAGCCATCGACAGTATTCGTCTCGGCCGGAGAGAAACACTGAAGCTTTCTTT.

V is TRBV28 and J is TRBJ1-4; D uncertain. Trimming pared 2 bases from V and 8 bases from J, leaving 12 bases between. Germline loops: CDR1 MDHEN, CDR2 SYDVKM. This CDR3 region has 14 residues. The CDR3 sequence is CASSLKDLGEKLFF. The DNA for the CDR3 is TGTGCCAGCAGTTTAAAGGACCTGGGCGAAAAACTGTTTTTT.

This clone has only a few counts. The V and J genes are TRBV19 and TRBJ2-2, with TRBD1 matching over 8 bases. CDR3 length: 13 amino acids. V lost 5 bases to trimming and J lost 6 bases; unmatched junction nucleotides: 2. From germline, CDR1 is LNHDA and CDR2 SQIVND (reference sequence). CDR3 nucleotides: TGTGCCAGTAGTCTACAGGGGGCCGGGGAGCTGTTTTTT. Its translation is CASSLQGAGELFF. Drawing the rest from reference TRBV19 and TRBJ2-2, the complete variable domain is DGGITQSPKYLFRKEGQNVTLSCEQNLNHDAMYWYRQDPGQGLRLIYYSQIVNDFQKGDIAEGYSVSREKKESFPLTVTSAQKNPTAFYLCASSLQGAGELFFGEGSRLTVL.

This clone was seen only a few times. The rearrangement links TRBV2 to TRBJ2-2; no firm D call. Germline V gives CDR1 SNHLY, CDR2 FYNNEI. The CDR3 runs 14 residues. V lost 10 bases, J lost 0 bases, and 12 bases lay in between. The CDR3 coding sequence is TGTGCCACCACGGAGCGCACGAACACCGGGGAGCTGTTTTTT. Translated, it gives CATTERTNTGELFF.

This clone has just a few counts. The chain is built from TRBV28 and TRBJ2-2, with D perhaps matching TRBD1 or TRBD2 (5 bases each). Trimming removed 5 bases at V and 6 bases at J, with 16 bases between. The CDR3 is made up of 15 amino acids. In germline, CDR1 is MDHEN, CDR2 SYDVKM. Here the CDR3 DNA reads TGTGCCAGCAGTGGGGGACGGTCAATGTCCGGGGAGCTGTTTTTT. It is translated as CASSGGRSMSGELFF.

The chain joins TRBV6-1 to TRBJ1-3, with TRBD1 as a possible D gene (5 bases). This CDR3 spans 15 amino acids. Trimming removed 7 bases from V and 3 bases from J, with 16 bases in between. Germline lookup yields CDR1 MNHNS and CDR2 SASEGT. CDR3 DNA sequence: TGTGCCAGCACCCCCGTGGGGGTTCTTGGAAACACCATATATTTT. Protein: CASTPVGVLGNTIYF.